This T cell receptor (beta chain) was sequenced for a study of T-cell reconstitution after alpha-beta-depleted transplantation in children. The V gene end was trimmed by 11 bases and the J gene end by 4 bases; junction bases not matched to a gene: 15. This CDR3 has 15 residues. CDR1 is LGHDT and CDR2 is YNNKEL in the germline V gene (reference sequence). Using unique molecular identifiers, the investigators prepared the TCRbeta library. TCRdb processed the PCR reads anew with MiXCR; each CDR3 protein has one entry. The table records roughly 500,000 distinct CDR3 sequences, around a third of them present only once.

The sequences come from PBMCs from the stem cell graft donor, collected from the stem cell graft. J is TRBJ1-2 and V is TRBV3-1, with 8 bases identical to TRBD1. The TCR sequence derives from a human donor who donated a stem cell graft to a child with aplastic anemia. The CDR3 sequence: CAFSSGTGRFYGYTF. CDR3 nucleotide sequence: TGTGCCTTCAGTTCCGGGACAGGCCGATTCTATGGCTACACCTTC.